Listed below are T cell receptor beta chains from one sample, sequenced in a study of cytomegalovirus exposure and HLA in healthy donors. Using immunoSEQ multiplex PCR, the repertoire was profiled, and TCRdb retains in-frame clones only, with some absent. The table lists about 150,000 clones, about 73% of them singletons. Sequenced material: PBMCs. Receptors were obtained from a woman aged 40 to 50 in good health and CMV-seronegative. Each CDR3 is given with its conserved first and last residue. The order of the fields is V gene, clone size, J gene, D gene, CDR3 DNA, CDR3 protein. A D gene is named only where the DNA matches it firmly. Only part of the rows carry a size: once, few, many, or a class if the clone is expanded.

v_gene: TRBV5-1; abundance: once; j_gene: TRBJ2-2; d_gene: TRBD1; CDR3nt: TGCGCCAGCAGCTCCCCGCCGGGACAGGGGTTGACCGGGGAGCTGTTTTTT; CDR3aa: CASSSPPGQGLTGELFF
v_gene: TRBV6-5; abundance: .; j_gene: TRBJ2-3; d_gene: TRBD1; CDR3nt: TGTGCCAGCAGTACGTACAGGGGATCAGATACGCAGTATTTT; CDR3aa: CASSTYRGSDTQYF
v_gene: TRBV6-4; abundance: .; j_gene: TRBJ2-1; d_gene: TRBD2; CDR3nt: TGTGCCAGCAGCCCTAGCGGTACAATCTACAATGAGCAGTTCTTC; CDR3aa: CASSPSGTIYNEQFF
v_gene: TRBV6-6; abundance: .; j_gene: TRBJ1-5; d_gene: .; CDR3nt: TGTGCCAGCACCAACAGTCTGAGGGGCAATCAGCCCCAGCATTTT; CDR3aa: CASTNSLRGNQPQHF
v_gene: TRBV6-5; abundance: once; j_gene: TRBJ1-2; d_gene: TRBD1; CDR3nt: TGTGCCAGCAAGTTGGGGCAGGGGGCTCTCTATGGCTACACCTTC; CDR3aa: CASKLGQGALYGYTF
v_gene: TRBV15; abundance: .; j_gene: TRBJ2-2; d_gene: TRBD2; CDR3nt: TGTGCCACCAGCAGAGCCTTACTAGCGGGGGAATTGGGGGAGCTGTTTTTT; CDR3aa: CATSRALLAGELGELFF
v_gene: TRBV4-1; abundance: .; j_gene: TRBJ1-5; d_gene: .; CDR3nt: TGCGCCAGCAGCCAAGTCGTAATAACGCGTTATAGCAATCAGCCCCAGCATTTT; CDR3aa: CASSQVVITRYSNQPQHF
v_gene: TRBV11-2; abundance: .; j_gene: TRBJ2-3; d_gene: TRBD1; CDR3nt: TGTGCCAGCAGCTTAGAGGTGGACAGGGGGCGTTCAGATACGCAGTATTTT; CDR3aa: CASSLEVDRGRSDTQYF
v_gene: TRBV5-1; abundance: few; j_gene: TRBJ2-1; d_gene: .; CDR3nt: TGCGCCAGCAGCTTGGGAGAATACAATGAGCAGTTCTTC; CDR3aa: CASSLGEYNEQFF
v_gene: TRBV5-1; abundance: .; j_gene: TRBJ2-6; d_gene: .; CDR3nt: TGCGCCAGCAGCATCGGGACAACCTCTGGGGCCAACGTCCTGACTTTC; CDR3aa: CASSIGTTSGANVLTF
v_gene: TRBV9; abundance: .; j_gene: TRBJ2-1; d_gene: TRBD1; CDR3nt: TGTGCCAGCAGCGTCAGTCCTCCCGGGACAGAGTACAATGAGCAGTTCTTC; CDR3aa: CASSVSPPGTEYNEQFF
v_gene: TRBV5-1; abundance: few; j_gene: TRBJ2-4; d_gene: TRBD2; CDR3nt: TGCGCCAGCAGTTCTATAGCGGGGACCTTCAAAAACATTCAGTACTTC; CDR3aa: CASSSIAGTFKNIQYF
v_gene: TRBV19; abundance: few; j_gene: TRBJ2-5; d_gene: TRBD2; CDR3nt: TGTGCCAGTAGCGACCCCACTAGCGTCCAGTACTTC; CDR3aa: CASSDPTSVQYF
v_gene: TRBV19; abundance: few; j_gene: TRBJ2-7; d_gene: .; CDR3nt: TGTGCCAGTAGTATTGGTACAGGCTCCTACGAGCAGTACTTC; CDR3aa: CASSIGTGSYEQYF
v_gene: TRBV5-1; abundance: .; j_gene: TRBJ2-2; d_gene: .; CDR3nt: TGCGCCACAAACAGGGAATACACCGGGGAGCTGTTTTTT; CDR3aa: CATNREYTGELFF
v_gene: TRBV5-1; abundance: once; j_gene: TRBJ1-4; d_gene: TRBD1; CDR3nt: TGCGCCAGCAGCAAGGACAGGGTGGAAAAACTGTTTTTT; CDR3aa: CASSKDRVEKLFF
v_gene: TRBV15; abundance: few; j_gene: TRBJ2-5; d_gene: .; CDR3nt: TGTGCCACCAGCAGGGGGCCGGAGACCCAGTACTTC; CDR3aa: CATSRGPETQYF
v_gene: TRBV10-3; abundance: .; j_gene: TRBJ2-4; d_gene: .; CDR3nt: TGTGCCATCAGTGAGTCGAGGGGGGGGGAAATTCAGTACTTC; CDR3aa: CAISESRGGEIQYF
v_gene: TRBV19; abundance: .; j_gene: TRBJ2-3; d_gene: TRBD2; CDR3nt: TGTGCCAGTAGTATAGGCGGGGGGGATACGCAGTATTTT; CDR3aa: CASSIGGGDTQYF
v_gene: TRBV5-1; abundance: .; j_gene: TRBJ1-3; d_gene: TRBD1; CDR3nt: TGCGCCAGCAGCCCGGACAGGGGAAACACCATATATTTT; CDR3aa: CASSPDRGNTIYF
v_gene: TRBV2; abundance: .; j_gene: TRBJ2-6; d_gene: .; CDR3nt: TGTGCCAGCAGTCCCCCCTACTCTGGGGCCAACGTCCTGACTTTC; CDR3aa: CASSPPYSGANVLTF
v_gene: TRBV7-7; abundance: once; j_gene: TRBJ2-5; d_gene: TRBD2; CDR3nt: TGTGCCAGCAGTTTGCCCGGACTAGGGGAGACCCAGTACTTC; CDR3aa: CASSLPGLGETQYF
v_gene: TRBV5-1; abundance: .; j_gene: TRBJ2-1; d_gene: .; CDR3nt: TGCGCCAGCAGTTTAGACAGATCGTACAATGAGCAGTTCTTC; CDR3aa: CASSLDRSYNEQFF
v_gene: TRBV6-6; abundance: .; j_gene: TRBJ2-7; d_gene: TRBD1; CDR3nt: TGTGCCAGCAGTAGGGACAGGGACACGCAGTACTTC; CDR3aa: CASSRDRDTQYF
v_gene: TRBV19; abundance: .; j_gene: TRBJ1-3; d_gene: TRBD1; CDR3nt: TGTGCCAGTAGTTTCGGGACAGGGTATGCTGGAAACACCATATATTTT; CDR3aa: CASSFGTGYAGNTIYF
v_gene: TRBV7-8; abundance: .; j_gene: TRBJ2-7; d_gene: .; CDR3nt: TGTGCCAGCAGCTTAGCGAGTGTGGACGAGCAGTACTTC; CDR3aa: CASSLASVDEQYF
v_gene: TRBV18; abundance: few; j_gene: TRBJ1-1; d_gene: .; CDR3nt: TGTGCCAGCTCACCGGCGGGCACTGAAGCTTTCTTT; CDR3aa: CASSPAGTEAFF
v_gene: TRBV5-1; abundance: .; j_gene: TRBJ2-5; d_gene: TRBD2; CDR3nt: TGCGCCAGCAGCTTGGGGGACTATCAAGAGACCCAGTACTTC; CDR3aa: CASSLGDYQETQYF
v_gene: TRBV6-1; abundance: .; j_gene: TRBJ2-7; d_gene: .; CDR3nt: TGTGCCAGCAGTGAACTATACGAGCAGTACTTC; CDR3aa: CASSELYEQYF
v_gene: TRBV27; abundance: few; j_gene: TRBJ2-1; d_gene: .; CDR3nt: TGTGCCAGCAGTTTAACATCGTTCTCCTACAATGAGCAGTTCTTC; CDR3aa: CASSLTSFSYNEQFF